This T cell receptor (beta chain) was observed in a study of cytomegalovirus exposure and HLA in healthy donors. Trimming took 3 bases from V and 3 from J, leaving 12 bases between them. The length of the CDR3 is 14 residues. Germline CDR1 is MGHRA and CDR2 is YSYEKL. The PCR ran on 60 Vbeta and 13 Jbeta primers. The repertoire was sequenced with immunoSEQ multiplex PCR; TCRdb's copy has only in-frame clones and lacks some. The sample carries about 200,000 clones, roughly four fifths recorded once. Input material: PBMCs. This clonotype was sampled from a man aged 25-45 years in good health and CMV-seronegative. The chain employs TRBV4-1 and TRBJ2-7; D possibly corresponds to TRBD2 (5 bases). CDR3 coding DNA: TGCGCCAGCAGCCATGGCCCCGCGGGCTACGAGCAGTACTTC. This sequence encodes CASSHGPAGYEQYF.